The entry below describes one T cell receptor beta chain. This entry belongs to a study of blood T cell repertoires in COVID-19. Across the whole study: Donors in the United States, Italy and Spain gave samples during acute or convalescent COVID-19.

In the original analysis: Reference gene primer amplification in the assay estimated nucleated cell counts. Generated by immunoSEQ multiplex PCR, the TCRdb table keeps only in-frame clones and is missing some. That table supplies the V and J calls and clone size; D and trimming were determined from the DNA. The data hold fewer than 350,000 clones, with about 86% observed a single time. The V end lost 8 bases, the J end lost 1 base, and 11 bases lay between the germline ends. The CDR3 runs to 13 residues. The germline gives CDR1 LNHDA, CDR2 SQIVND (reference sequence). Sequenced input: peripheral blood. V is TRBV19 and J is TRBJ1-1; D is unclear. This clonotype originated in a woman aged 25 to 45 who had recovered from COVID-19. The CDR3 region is CASAEARNTEAFF. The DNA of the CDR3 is TGTGCCAGTGCCGAGGCCCGGAACACTGAAGCTTTCTTT.